Listed below are T cell receptor beta chains from one sample, sequenced in a study of T cells of healthy individuals. TCRdb independently ran MiXCR on the 5' RACE reads; one entry per CDR3 protein. The data show 60,000 to 80,000 distinct CDR3 sequences, with roughly 17% seen just once and approximately 4.6% held by the top ten. All receptors derive from a human donor in good health. CDR3s include the opening cysteine and the closing phenylalanine or tryptophan. D genes are given only for firm matches. Some rows have no size entry. The others give once, few or many, or a class for an expanded clone.

clone_size j_call v_call d_call cdr3_aa cdr3_nt
few TRBJ1-1 TRBV10-3 NA CAISGQGLITEAFF TGTGCCATCAGTGGGCAGGGACTGATCACTGAAGCTTTCTTT
NA TRBJ2-7 TRBV27 NA CASSWVATAEQYF TGTGCCAGCAGCTGGGTCGCGACTGCCGAGCAGTACTTC
many TRBJ2-5 TRBV5-1 NA CASSVERGQTQYF TGCGCCAGCAGCGTGGAGAGGGGCCAGACCCAGTACTTC
many TRBJ2-1 TRBV5-6 NA CASSLTENEQFF TGTGCCAGCAGCTTGACAGAAAATGAGCAGTTCTTC
many TRBJ2-6 TRBV29-1 NA CSVEKAGAGANVLTF TGCAGCGTTGAAAAGGCGGGCGCCGGGGCCAACGTCCTGACTTTC
many TRBJ1-5 TRBV10-3 NA CAISERYSNQPQHF TGTGCCATCAGTGAGAGATATAGCAATCAGCCCCAGCATTTT
many TRBJ1-4 TRBV18 NA CASSRGGEKLFF TGTGCCAGCTCACGAGGAGGTGAAAAACTGTTTTTT
many TRBJ2-1 TRBV6-5 NA CASSYRDNYNEQFF TGTGCCAGCAGTTACCGGGACAACTACAATGAGCAGTTCTTC
NA TRBJ2-5 TRBV7-7 NA CASSLGGQFMETQYF TGTGCTAGCAGCTTAGGGGGACAATTTATGGAGACCCAGTACTTC
many TRBJ2-7 TRBV27 TRBD2 CASSTGLANYEQYF TGTGCCAGCAGCACAGGACTAGCGAACTACGAGCAGTACTTC
many TRBJ2-2 TRBV7-2 TRBD1 CASSWTGNTGELFF TGTGCCAGCAGCTGGACAGGGAACACCGGGGAGCTGTTTTTT
many TRBJ2-7 TRBV20-1 NA CSARAPGHSIYEQYF TGCAGTGCTAGAGCCCCGGGACATAGCATCTACGAGCAGTACTTC
NA TRBJ2-1 TRBV27 NA CASSFLDRPNEQFF TGTGCCAGCAGTTTCCTCGACAGGCCCAATGAGCAGTTCTTC
NA TRBJ1-2 TRBV4-3 NA CASSQDVNYGYTF TGCGCCAGCAGCCAAGATGTAAACTATGGCTACACCTTC
NA TRBJ2-7 TRBV7-9 TRBD2 CASSSMTLGGGEQYF TGTGCCAGCAGCTCAATGACCTTGGGGGGAGGGGAGCAGTACTTC
many TRBJ1-2 TRBV25-1 NA CASSHREAAGGYTF TGTGCCAGCAGCCATAGAGAAGCGGCGGGAGGCTACACCTTC
few TRBJ2-1 TRBV10-3 TRBD1 CAISVKGQGVSGEQFF TGTGCCATCAGTGTTAAAGGGCAGGGGGTCTCAGGTGAGCAGTTCTTC
many TRBJ2-2 TRBV20-1 NA CSAIGFGYSGTGELFF TGCAGTGCTATTGGGTTCGGGTATTCGGGCACCGGGGAGCTGTTTTTT
many TRBJ2-6 TRBV12-3/TRBV12-4 TRBD2 CASSHFGLAGGANVLTF TGTGCCAGCAGCCACTTTGGACTAGCGGGAGGGGCCAACGTCCTGACTTTC
few TRBJ2-5 TRBV5-1 NA CASSLGTRETQYF TGCGCCAGCAGCTTGGGCACTAGAGAGACCCAGTACTTC
many TRBJ2-1 TRBV7-2 TRBD2 CASNSGRAQEQFF TGTGCCAGCAATAGCGGGAGGGCCCAAGAGCAGTTCTTC
many TRBJ2-6 TRBV6-4 NA CASSLTPQRLAGANVLTF TGTGCCAGCAGCCTGACCCCCCAGAGGCTCGCTGGGGCCAACGTCCTGACTTTC